This is a list of T cell receptor beta chains from one sample in a study of cytomegalovirus exposure and HLA in healthy donors. Sequenced by immunoSEQ multiplex PCR; TCRdb stores in-frame clones only, minus some. Seen here are fewer than 400,000 clones, just over 85% observed once, and the top ten hold under 0.85%. Material for sequencing was PBMCs. All receptors come from a woman aged 18-29 years in good health and CMV-seronegative. Each CDR3 is given with its conserved first and last residue. A D gene is named only where the DNA matches it firmly. The size of a clone is reported for some rows only, either as once, few or many, or as a class for expanded clones.

abundance: NA; d_gene: NA; j_gene: TRBJ1-1; v_gene: TRBV15; CDR3aa: CATSRRDTEAFF; CDR3nt: TGTGCCACCAGCAGACGGGACACTGAAGCTTTCTTT
abundance: NA; d_gene: NA; j_gene: TRBJ2-1; v_gene: TRBV7-8; CDR3aa: CASTQQATSSYNEQFF; CDR3nt: TGTGCCAGCACCCAGCAGGCTACGAGCTCCTACAATGAGCAGTTCTTC
abundance: NA; d_gene: TRBD1; j_gene: TRBJ2-7; v_gene: TRBV6-6; CDR3aa: CASFRTGGYEQYF; CDR3nt: TGTGCCAGCTTCCGGACAGGAGGCTACGAGCAGTACTTC
abundance: many; d_gene: NA; j_gene: TRBJ2-7; v_gene: TRBV6-5; CDR3aa: CASRPGTPTGGQYF; CDR3nt: TGTGCCAGCAGACCCGGGACCCCGACCGGGGGGCAGTACTTC
abundance: NA; d_gene: TRBD1; j_gene: TRBJ2-3; v_gene: TRBV19; CDR3aa: CASSIVTGDTDTQYF; CDR3nt: TGTGCCAGTAGTATCGTGACAGGGGACACAGATACGCAGTATTTT
abundance: NA; d_gene: NA; j_gene: TRBJ1-1; v_gene: TRBV27; CDR3aa: CASSWPGSEAFF; CDR3nt: TGTGCCAGCAGTTGGCCAGGGTCTGAAGCTTTCTTT
abundance: few; d_gene: TRBD2; j_gene: TRBJ2-3; v_gene: TRBV6-4; CDR3aa: CASSETGGATDTQYF; CDR3nt: TGTGCCAGCAGTGAAACGGGAGGGGCCACAGATACGCAGTATTTT
abundance: NA; d_gene: TRBD2; j_gene: TRBJ2-2; v_gene: TRBV7-6; CDR3aa: CASSGRESAGGTGELFF; CDR3nt: TGTGCCAGCAGCGGGCGGGAGAGCGCGGGAGGAACCGGGGAGCTGTTTTTT
abundance: once; d_gene: TRBD1; j_gene: TRBJ2-7; v_gene: TRBV11-2; CDR3aa: CASSLGQGAYEQYF; CDR3nt: TGTGCCAGCAGCCTGGGACAGGGGGCCTACGAGCAGTACTTC
abundance: NA; d_gene: TRBD2; j_gene: TRBJ2-3; v_gene: TRBV4-1; CDR3aa: CASSQDWRTSDTDTQYF; CDR3nt: TGCGCCAGCAGCCAAGATTGGAGGACTAGCGACACAGATACGCAGTATTTT
abundance: NA; d_gene: TRBD1; j_gene: TRBJ1-5; v_gene: TRBV30; CDR3aa: CAWSERQGDNQPQHF; CDR3nt: TGTGCCTGGAGTGAACGACAGGGCGACAATCAGCCCCAGCATTTT
abundance: NA; d_gene: TRBD1; j_gene: TRBJ2-7; v_gene: TRBV7-8; CDR3aa: CASSLETGVTYEQYF; CDR3nt: TGTGCCAGCAGCTTAGAAACAGGGGTGACGTACGAGCAGTACTTC
abundance: NA; d_gene: NA; j_gene: TRBJ2-7; v_gene: TRBV5-1; CDR3aa: CASSSGRDLFSDRREQYF; CDR3nt: TGCGCCAGCAGCTCCGGGCGGGACCTTTTCTCTGACCGTCGCGAGCAGTACTTC
abundance: NA; d_gene: TRBD2; j_gene: TRBJ2-7; v_gene: TRBV5-1; CDR3aa: CASSPGTSGSNTYEQYF; CDR3nt: TGCGCCAGCAGCCCAGGGACTAGCGGGAGTAACACCTACGAGCAGTACTTC